This TCR beta chain is drawn from a study of PD-1 blockade in mismatch repair-deficient tumors (dated by TCRdb to 2016 to 2017). Regarding the research as a whole: The trial enrolled under 90 consecutive patients with over 10 mismatch repair-deficient cancer types between 2013 and September 2016, all previously treated and progressing. Tumor-associated T cell clones in the peripheral blood of patients responding to PD-1 blockade were tracked using deep sequencing of TCR CDR3 regions.

From the cysteine through the phenylalanine, the CDR3 covers 17 amino acids. The DNA shown is the 51-base CDR3, in frame from base 1. At the junction V is shortened by 2 bases and J by 9 bases, with 23 bases in between. Looking up the germline V gene yields CDR1 MGHRA and CDR2 YSYEKL. Mismatch repair deficiency was established in every enrolled patient by polymerase chain reaction or immunohistochemistry. TCR sequencing was performed for a few patients who responded to pembrolizumab therapy. Pembrolizumab PD-1 blockade was prospectively tested in advanced mismatch repair-deficient cancers, regardless of tissue of origin, in the phase II trial. Peripheral blood T cell samples were collected serially, before PD-1 blockade began and at several time points afterward. Blood sampling time points were reported as weeks after the first dose of pembrolizumab. Taking its sample share into account, this clone is medium-sized (0.01 to 0.1%). The antigen it recognizes is unknown. No much larger clonotype is one base removed from it; base qualities were not supplied.

The investigation overall reported the following: Rapid expansion after pembrolizumab followed by contraction, generally before radiologic responses, was shown by tumor-resident clones, which were often undetectable in blood before treatment.

Libraries were made using the immunoSEQ multiplex PCR assay. Not all clones reach the TCRdb copy of this immuneACCESS table, which keeps in-frame sequences only. Checked studies attribute under half of the gap to unresolved V genes and leave the rest unexplained. The sample data list about 68,000 clones, and about 78% of these were observed just once. Clones ranked in the top ten supply 5% to 6.5% of the sample. The chain links TRBV4-1 with TRBJ2-1, and TRBD2 may be the D gene, going by 5 matching bases. Material: peripheral blood, obtained 2 weeks after starting pembrolizumab. The TCR originated in an adult with mismatch repair-deficient cancer. The DNA sequence follows: TGCGCCAGCAGCCAACGGGTAACCCCCGGGGAGACCGGTGAGCAGTTCTTC. Its amino acids are CASSQRVTPGETGEQFF.